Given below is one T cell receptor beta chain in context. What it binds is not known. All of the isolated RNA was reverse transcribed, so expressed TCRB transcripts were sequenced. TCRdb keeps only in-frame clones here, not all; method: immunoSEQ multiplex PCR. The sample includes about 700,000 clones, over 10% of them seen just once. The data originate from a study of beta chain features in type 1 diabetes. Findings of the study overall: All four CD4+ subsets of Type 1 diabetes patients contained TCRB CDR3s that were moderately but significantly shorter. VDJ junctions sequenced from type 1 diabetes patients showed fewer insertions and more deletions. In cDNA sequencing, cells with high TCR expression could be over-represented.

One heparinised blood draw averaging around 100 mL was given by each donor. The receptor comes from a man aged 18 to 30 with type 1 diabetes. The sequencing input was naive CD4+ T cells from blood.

In DNA, the CDR3 is TGTGCCAGCAGTGAAACAGGGTCCTATAATGGCTACACCTTC. Translation: CASSETGSYNGYTF. The chain combines TRBV25-1 with TRBJ1-2; a weak D match, TRBD1 (6 bases). The CDR3 is made up of 14 amino acids. The V gene lost 2 bases and the J gene lost 6 bases, with 13 bases spanning the gap. Germline lookup yields CDR1 MGHDK and CDR2 SYGVNS.